This T cell receptor beta chain was sequenced during a study of early T cells in non-severe SARS-CoV-2 infection. On the study more broadly: With bulk RNA from unsorted whole blood as input, sequencing yielded unpaired chains. General study points: CD4 and private specificities were missed by VDJdb matching, which favored anti-spike CD8 responses.

Germline assignment: CDR1 DFQATT and CDR2 SNEGSKA (reference sequence). The CDR3 totals 13 residues. J gave up 7 bases and V 6 bases, and 9 bases lay outside the gene matches. This clonotype was seen many times. Antigen unknown. The TCR library protocol attached unique molecular identifiers to the individual cDNA molecules. TCRdb reanalysed the 5' RACE reads using MiXCR and keeps one entry per CDR3 protein. This sample has under 85,000 distinct CDR3 sequences, with roughly 12% found just once. This TCR derives from an adult who was a healthcare worker with PCR-confirmed SARS-CoV-2 infection or an uninfected control (not recorded which). This chain connects TRBV20-1 to TRBJ1-5; TRBD1 matches at 7 bases. Sequencing was done on a sample of whole blood. The CDR3 spells CSAIDRVQQPQHF. Written as DNA, the CDR3 is TGCAGTGCCATTGACAGGGTCCAGCAGCCCCAGCATTTT.